This is a list of T cell receptor beta chains from one sample in a study of long-term antiretroviral therapy in people with HIV. Measured with immunoSEQ multiplex PCR; TCRdb has only the in-frame clones, and not every one. The sample contains about 17,000 clones, 60% to 85% of which appear only once. The sample in question was unsorted PBMCs, obtained at the start of antiretroviral therapy. The receptors shown here come from a young man with HIV. Each CDR3 is given with its conserved first and last residue.

j_gene | v_gene | CDR3aa
TRBJ2-1 | TRBV7-2 | CASSLARTSGGANEQFF
TRBJ2-7 | TRBV6-1 | CASSQTYEQYF
TRBJ1-4 | TRBV6-5 | CASSYSGRAHEKLFF
TRBJ2-1 | TRBV4-3 | CASSQDLEERGGPHNEQFF
TRBJ2-7 | TRBV5-4 | CASSLSGGAHEQYF
TRBJ2-3 | TRBV28 | CASSFSGIGDTQYF
TRBJ1-5 | TRBV2 | CASSGSNRANQPQHF
TRBJ2-3 | TRBV9 | CASSVSEGTQYF
TRBJ1-1 | TRBV10-3 | CAISPGQETTEAFF
TRBJ1-5 | TRBV19 | CASSIGGASNQPQHF
TRBJ1-2 | TRBV5-1 | CASSEASAYGYTF
TRBJ1-5 | TRBV5-1 | CASSLEFNSNQPQHF
TRBJ1-2 | TRBV5-4 | CASSLERTGTYGYTF
TRBJ2-5 | TRBV2 | CASSWGREGRETQYF
TRBJ1-2 | TRBV6-1 | CASSKVPGQGDYGYTF
TRBJ2-7 | TRBV15 | CATSRAPSDEQYF
TRBJ1-4 | TRBV28 | CASSFSGGPNEKLFF
TRBJ2-2 | TRBV13 | CASSLTNERINTGELFF
TRBJ1-6 | TRBV28 | CASSSLTGSRRDLVVSPLHF
TRBJ1-1 | TRBV7-2 | CASSLAPDRHKDTEAFF
TRBJ2-7 | TRBV5-5 | CASSFEGPLLGEQYF
TRBJ1-5 | TRBV7-9 | CASSLGTQPQHF
TRBJ1-6 | TRBV30 | CAWSPWQGTSPLHF
TRBJ2-7 | TRBV7-6 | CASRRDSSYEQYF
TRBJ2-1 | TRBV6-5 | CASSYGQGAYNEQFF
TRBJ1-5 | TRBV7-2 | CASSLEANSNQPQHF
TRBJ2-5 | TRBV7-9 | CASSPTGAPQETQYF
TRBJ2-5 | TRBV9 | CASSFSGGALETQYF
TRBJ1-2 | TRBV11-2 | CASSLDQGDYGYTF
TRBJ2-7 | TRBV15 | CATSTRTAPYEQYF
TRBJ1-1 | TRBV5-1 | CASSLQARAEAFF
TRBJ1-2 | TRBV7-2 | CASSLGGPIFGYTF
TRBJ2-7 | TRBV5-4 | CASSPAGTGSSYEQYF
TRBJ2-2 | TRBV27 | CASSSLAGANTGELFF
TRBJ2-1 | TRBV7-9 | CASSFTSAGGPAYNEQFF
TRBJ2-3 | TRBV6-6 | CASSWGNPTDTQYF
TRBJ1-1 | TRBV12-2 | CASRLWDRGLGTEAFF